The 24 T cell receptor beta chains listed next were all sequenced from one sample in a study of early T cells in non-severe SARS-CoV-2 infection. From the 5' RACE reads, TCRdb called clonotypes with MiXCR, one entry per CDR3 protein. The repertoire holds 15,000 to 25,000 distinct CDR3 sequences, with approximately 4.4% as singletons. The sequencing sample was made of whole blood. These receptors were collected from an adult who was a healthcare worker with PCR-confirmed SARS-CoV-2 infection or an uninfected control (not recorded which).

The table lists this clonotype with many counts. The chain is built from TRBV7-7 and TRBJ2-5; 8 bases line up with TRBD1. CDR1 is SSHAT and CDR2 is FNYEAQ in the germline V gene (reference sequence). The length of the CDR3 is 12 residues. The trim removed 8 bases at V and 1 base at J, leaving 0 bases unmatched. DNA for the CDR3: TGTGCCAGCCAGGGGGCCCAAGAGACCCAGTACTTC. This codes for CASQGAQETQYF.

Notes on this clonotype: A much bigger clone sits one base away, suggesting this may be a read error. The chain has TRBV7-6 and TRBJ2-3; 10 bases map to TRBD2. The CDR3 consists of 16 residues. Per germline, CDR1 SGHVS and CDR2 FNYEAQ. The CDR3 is CATSQRTSGGTDTQYF. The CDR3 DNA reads TGTGCCACCAGCCAACGGACTAGCGGAGGCACAGATACGCAGTATTTT.

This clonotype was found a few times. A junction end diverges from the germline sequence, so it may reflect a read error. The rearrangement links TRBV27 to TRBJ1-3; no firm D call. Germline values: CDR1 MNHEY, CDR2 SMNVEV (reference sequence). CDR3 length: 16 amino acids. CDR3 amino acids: CASSLHPPSSENTIYF. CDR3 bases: TGTGCCAGCAGTCTACATCCACCGAGCTCTGAAAACACCATATATTTT.

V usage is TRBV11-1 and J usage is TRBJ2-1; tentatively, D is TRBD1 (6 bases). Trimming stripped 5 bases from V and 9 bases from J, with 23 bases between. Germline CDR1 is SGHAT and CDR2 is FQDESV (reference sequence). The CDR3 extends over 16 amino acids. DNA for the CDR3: TGTGCCAGCAGCCTAGGGCTTCAGGACAGTAATACTGAGCAGTTCTTC. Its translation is CASSLGLQDSNTEQFF.

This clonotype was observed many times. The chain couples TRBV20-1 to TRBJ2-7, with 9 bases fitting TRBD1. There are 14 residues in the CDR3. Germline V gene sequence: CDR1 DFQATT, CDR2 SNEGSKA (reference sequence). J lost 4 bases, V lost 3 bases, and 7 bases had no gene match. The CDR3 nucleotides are TGCAGTGCTAGCATACCCGGGACAGGGTACGAGCAGTACTTC. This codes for CSASIPGTGYEQYF.

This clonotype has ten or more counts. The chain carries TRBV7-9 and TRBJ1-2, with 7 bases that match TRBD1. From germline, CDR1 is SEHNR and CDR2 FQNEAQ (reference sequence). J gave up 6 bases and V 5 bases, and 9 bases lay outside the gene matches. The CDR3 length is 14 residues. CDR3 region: CASSPDRVGDGYTF. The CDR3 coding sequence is TGTGCCAGCAGCCCCGACAGGGTAGGGGATGGCTACACCTTC.

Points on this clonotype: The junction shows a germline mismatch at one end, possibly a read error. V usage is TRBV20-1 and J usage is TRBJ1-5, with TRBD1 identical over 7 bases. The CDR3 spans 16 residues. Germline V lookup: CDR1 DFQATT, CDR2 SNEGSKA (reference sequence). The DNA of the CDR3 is TGCAGTGCCAGTGAATCGAGGGGGCTTAGCAATCAGCCCCAACATTTT. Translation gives CSASESRGLSNQPQHF.

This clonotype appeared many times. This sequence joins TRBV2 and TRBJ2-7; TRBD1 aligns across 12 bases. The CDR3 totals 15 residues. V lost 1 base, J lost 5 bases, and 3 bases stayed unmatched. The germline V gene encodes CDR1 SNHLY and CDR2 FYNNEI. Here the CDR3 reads CASSEGGQGADEQYF. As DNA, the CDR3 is TGTGCCAGCAGTGAAGGGGGACAGGGGGCGGACGAGCAGTACTTC.

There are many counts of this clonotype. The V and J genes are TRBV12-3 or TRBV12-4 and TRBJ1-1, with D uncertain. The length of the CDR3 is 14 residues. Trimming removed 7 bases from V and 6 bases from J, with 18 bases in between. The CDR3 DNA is TGTGCCAGCATAGCGGTTGGACCGATATCTGAAGCTTTCTTT. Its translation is CASIAVGPISEAFF.

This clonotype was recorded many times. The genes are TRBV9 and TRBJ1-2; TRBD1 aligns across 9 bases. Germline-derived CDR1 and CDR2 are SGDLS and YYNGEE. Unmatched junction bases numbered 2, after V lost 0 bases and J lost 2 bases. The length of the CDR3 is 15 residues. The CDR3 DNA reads TGTGCCAGCAGCGTAGAAGGACAGGGGAACTATGGCTACACCTTC. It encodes CASSVEGQGNYGYTF. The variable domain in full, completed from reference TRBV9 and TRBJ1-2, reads DSGVTQTPKHLITATGQRVTLRCSPRSGDLSVYWYQQSLDQGLQFLIQYYNGEERAKGNILERFSAQQFPDLHSELNLSSLELGDSALYFCASSVEGQGNYGYTFGSGTRLTVV.

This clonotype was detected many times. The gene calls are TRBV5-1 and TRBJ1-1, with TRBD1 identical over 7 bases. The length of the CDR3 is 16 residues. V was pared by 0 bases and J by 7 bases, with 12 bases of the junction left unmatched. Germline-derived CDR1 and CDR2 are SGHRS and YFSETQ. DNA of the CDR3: TGCGCCAGCAGCTTGGGCCCCCCTGACAGGGCTGGTGAAGCTTTCTTT. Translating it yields CASSLGPPDRAGEAFF.

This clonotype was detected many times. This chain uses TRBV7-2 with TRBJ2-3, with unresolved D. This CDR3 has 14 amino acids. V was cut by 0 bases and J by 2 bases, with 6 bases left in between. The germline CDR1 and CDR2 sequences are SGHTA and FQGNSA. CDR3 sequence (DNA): TGTGCCAGCAGCTTAGCGATGGCCACAGATACGCAGTATTTT. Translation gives CASSLAMATDTQYF.

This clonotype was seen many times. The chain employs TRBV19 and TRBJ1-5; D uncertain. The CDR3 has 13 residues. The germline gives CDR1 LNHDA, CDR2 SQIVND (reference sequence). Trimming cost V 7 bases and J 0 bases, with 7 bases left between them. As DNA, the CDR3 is TGTGCCAGTACCAGATATAGCAATCAGCCCCAGCATTTT. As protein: CASTRYSNQPQHF.

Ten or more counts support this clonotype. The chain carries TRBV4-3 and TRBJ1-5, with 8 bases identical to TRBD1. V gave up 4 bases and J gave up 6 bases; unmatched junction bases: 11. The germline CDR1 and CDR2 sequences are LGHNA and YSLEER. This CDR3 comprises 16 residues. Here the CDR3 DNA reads TGCGCCAGCAGCCCAGGGGGCGGGAATCTCCCTCAGCCCCAGCATTTT. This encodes CASSPGGGNLPQPQHF.

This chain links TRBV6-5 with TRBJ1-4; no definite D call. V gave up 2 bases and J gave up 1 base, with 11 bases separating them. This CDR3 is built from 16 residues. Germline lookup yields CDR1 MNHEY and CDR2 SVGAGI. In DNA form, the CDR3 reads TGTGCCAGCAGTTACCGGGCGGATAGAACTAATGAAAAACTGTTTTTT. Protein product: CASSYRADRTNEKLFF.

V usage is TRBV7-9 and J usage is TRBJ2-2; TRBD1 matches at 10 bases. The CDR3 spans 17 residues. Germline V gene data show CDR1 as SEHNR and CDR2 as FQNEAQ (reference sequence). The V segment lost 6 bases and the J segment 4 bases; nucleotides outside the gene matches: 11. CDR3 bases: TGTGCCAGCAGGCACATACATGGGACAGGGGTCACCGGGGAGCTGTTTTTT. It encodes CASRHIHGTGVTGELFF.

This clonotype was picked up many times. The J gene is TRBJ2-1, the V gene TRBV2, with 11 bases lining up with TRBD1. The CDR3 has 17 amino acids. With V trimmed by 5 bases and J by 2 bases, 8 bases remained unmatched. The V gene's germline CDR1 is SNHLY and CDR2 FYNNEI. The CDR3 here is CASSTPRDRGTYNEQFF. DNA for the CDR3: TGTGCCAGCAGTACACCCCGGGACAGGGGGACCTACAATGAGCAGTTCTTC.

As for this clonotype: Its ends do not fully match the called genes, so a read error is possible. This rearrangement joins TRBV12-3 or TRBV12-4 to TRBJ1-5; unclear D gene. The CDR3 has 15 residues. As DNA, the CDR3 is TGTGCCAGCAGTTTAAATTTACCTAGCGATCGGCCCCAGCGTTTT. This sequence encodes CASSLNLPSDRPQRF.

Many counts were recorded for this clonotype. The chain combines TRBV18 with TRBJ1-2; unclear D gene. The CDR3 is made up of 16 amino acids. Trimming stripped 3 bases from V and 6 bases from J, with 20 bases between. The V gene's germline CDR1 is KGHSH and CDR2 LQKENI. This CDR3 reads CASSPVEGIRTDGYTF. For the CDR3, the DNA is TGTGCCAGCTCACCCGTGGAGGGCATTCGGACCGATGGCTACACCTTC.

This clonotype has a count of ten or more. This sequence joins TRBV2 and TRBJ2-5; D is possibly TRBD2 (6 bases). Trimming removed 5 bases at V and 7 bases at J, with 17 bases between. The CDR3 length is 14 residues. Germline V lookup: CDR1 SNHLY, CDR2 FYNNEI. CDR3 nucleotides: TGTGCCAGCAGTTCCGGGACTCGTCCAGGGACCCAGTACTTC. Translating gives CASSSGTRPGTQYF.

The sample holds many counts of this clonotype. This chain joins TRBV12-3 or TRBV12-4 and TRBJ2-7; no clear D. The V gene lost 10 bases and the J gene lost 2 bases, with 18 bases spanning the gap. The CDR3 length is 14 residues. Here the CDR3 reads CATSLAGSTYEQYF. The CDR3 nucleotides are TGTGCCACCTCCCTGGCCGGATCCACCTACGAGCAGTACTTC.

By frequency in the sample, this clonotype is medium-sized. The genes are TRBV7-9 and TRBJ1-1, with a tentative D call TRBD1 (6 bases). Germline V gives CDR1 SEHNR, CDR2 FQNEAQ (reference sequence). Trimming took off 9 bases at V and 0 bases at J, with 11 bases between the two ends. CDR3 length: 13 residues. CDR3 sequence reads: CASETGMNTEAFF. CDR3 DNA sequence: TGTGCCAGTGAGACAGGCATGAACACTGAAGCTTTCTTT.

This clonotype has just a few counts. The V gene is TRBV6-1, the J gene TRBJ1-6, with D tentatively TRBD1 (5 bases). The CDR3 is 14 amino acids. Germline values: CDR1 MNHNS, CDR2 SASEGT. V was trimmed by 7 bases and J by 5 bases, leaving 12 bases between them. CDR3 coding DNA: TGTGCCAGCAAAGGGGCAGCCCATAATTCACCCCTCCACTTT. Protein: CASKGAAHNSPLHF.

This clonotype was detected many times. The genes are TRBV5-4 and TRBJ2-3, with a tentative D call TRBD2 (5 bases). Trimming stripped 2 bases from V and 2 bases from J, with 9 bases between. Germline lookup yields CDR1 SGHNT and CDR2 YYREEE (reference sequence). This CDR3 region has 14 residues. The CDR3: CASSFLAYTDTQYF. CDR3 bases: TGTGCCAGCAGCTTTCTAGCTTACACAGATACGCAGTATTTT.